These T cell receptor beta chains were read from a single sample in a study of blood T cell repertoires in COVID-19. TCRdb keeps only in-frame clones here, not all; method: immunoSEQ multiplex PCR. The sample has 200,000 to 250,000 clones, about 87% seen once. The sequencing sample was made of PBMCs or T cells enriched from blood (not recorded which). The receptors were sampled from a woman in her 30s who had recovered from COVID-19. The CDR3 runs from the conserved cysteine through the conserved F or W. The order of the fields is CDR3 DNA, CDR3 protein, D gene, J gene, clone size, V gene, CDR3 length. A D gene is named only where the DNA matches it firmly. A clone size is listed for some rows: how often the clone was seen (once, few, many), or a class if it is expanded.

CDR3 DNA: TGCGCCAGCAGCTTTGCGGGGGGCGGGATCCAAGAGACCCAGTACTTC
CDR3 protein: CASSFAGGGIQETQYF
D gene: TRBD2
J gene: TRBJ2-5
clone size: once
V gene: TRBV5-1
CDR3 length: 16

CDR3 DNA: TGTGCCAGCAGCTTACGACGGGGACTTAGCACAGATACGCAGTATTTT
CDR3 protein: CASSLRRGLSTDTQYF
D gene: -
J gene: TRBJ2-3
clone size: -
V gene: TRBV7-9
CDR3 length: 16

CDR3 DNA: TGTGCCAGCAGCCTCCTTTGGGGAGGGGACAATGAGCAGTTCTTC
CDR3 protein: CASSLLWGGDNEQFF
D gene: TRBD2
J gene: TRBJ2-1
clone size: -
V gene: TRBV7-2
CDR3 length: 15

CDR3 DNA: TGTGCCAGCAGCGCACGACAGGAAGGTGAAGCTTTCTTT
CDR3 protein: CASSARQEGEAFF
D gene: -
J gene: TRBJ1-1
clone size: few
V gene: TRBV11-3
CDR3 length: 13

CDR3 DNA: TGTGCCAGCTCACCTAGGAGCGGGGGGACAGATACGCAGTATTTT
CDR3 protein: CASSPRSGGTDTQYF
D gene: TRBD2
J gene: TRBJ2-3
clone size: -
V gene: TRBV18
CDR3 length: 15

CDR3 DNA: TGTGCCAGCAGCTCCTCCGGGACTAGCGGGGCTGAGCAGTTCTTC
CDR3 protein: CASSSSGTSGAEQFF
D gene: TRBD2
J gene: TRBJ2-1
clone size: -
V gene: TRBV11-2
CDR3 length: 15

CDR3 DNA: TGTGCCAGCAGTTCAAACAGGGGAAACACCATATATTTT
CDR3 protein: CASSSNRGNTIYF
D gene: -
J gene: TRBJ1-3
clone size: -
V gene: TRBV6-5
CDR3 length: 13

CDR3 DNA: TGTGCCAGCACCGTGACTAGCGGGACCTACAATGAGCAGTTCTTC
CDR3 protein: CASTVTSGTYNEQFF
D gene: TRBD2
J gene: TRBJ2-1
clone size: -
V gene: TRBV2
CDR3 length: 15

CDR3 DNA: TGTGCCAGCTCACCGGGACTAGCGGGGCACAGCACAGATACGCAGTATTTT
CDR3 protein: CASSPGLAGHSTDTQYF
D gene: TRBD2
J gene: TRBJ2-3
clone size: -
V gene: TRBV18
CDR3 length: 17

CDR3 DNA: TGCGCCAGCAGCCATCCCACCAGACTAGCGGGGGGGCAGGATTCCGATACGCAGTATTTT
CDR3 protein: CASSHPTRLAGGQDSDTQYF
D gene: TRBD2
J gene: TRBJ2-3
clone size: -
V gene: TRBV4-1
CDR3 length: 20

CDR3 DNA: TGTGCCAGCAGTCTCCAGGGATTTAGCAATCAGCCCCAGCATTTT
CDR3 protein: CASSLQGFSNQPQHF
D gene: -
J gene: TRBJ1-5
clone size: -
V gene: TRBV6-5
CDR3 length: 15

CDR3 DNA: TGTGCCAGTAGCCACAGGGGTGGGACCTCCTACGAGCAGTACTTC
CDR3 protein: CASSHRGGTSYEQYF
D gene: TRBD1
J gene: TRBJ2-7
clone size: -
V gene: TRBV27
CDR3 length: 15

CDR3 DNA: TGTGCCAGCAGCTTAACGTTAGCGGGAGATACGCAGTATTTT
CDR3 protein: CASSLTLAGDTQYF
D gene: TRBD2
J gene: TRBJ2-3
clone size: -
V gene: TRBV7-3
CDR3 length: 14

CDR3 DNA: TGCGCCAGCAGCCCCTTGGGGCATGGTCCCCAGCATTTT
CDR3 protein: CASSPLGHGPQHF
D gene: -
J gene: TRBJ1-5
clone size: -
V gene: TRBV4-1
CDR3 length: 13